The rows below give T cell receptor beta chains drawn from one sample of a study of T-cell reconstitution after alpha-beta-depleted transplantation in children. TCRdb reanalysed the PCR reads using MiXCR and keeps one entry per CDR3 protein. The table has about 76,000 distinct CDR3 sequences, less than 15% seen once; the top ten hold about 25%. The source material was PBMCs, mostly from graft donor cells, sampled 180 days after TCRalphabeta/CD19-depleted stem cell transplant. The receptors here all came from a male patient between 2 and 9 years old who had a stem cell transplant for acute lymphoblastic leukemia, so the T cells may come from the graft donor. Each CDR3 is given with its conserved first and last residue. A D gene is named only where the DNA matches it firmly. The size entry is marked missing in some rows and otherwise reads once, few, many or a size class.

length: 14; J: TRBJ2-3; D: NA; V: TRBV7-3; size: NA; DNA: TGTGCCAGCAGCAGGGATGGCCGGGGAAATACGCAGTATTTT; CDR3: CASSRDGRGNTQYF
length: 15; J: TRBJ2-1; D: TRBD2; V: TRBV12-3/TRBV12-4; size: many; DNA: TGTGCCAGCAGTTTGGGTAGCGGGGGGTACAATGAGCAGTTCTTC; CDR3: CASSLGSGGYNEQFF
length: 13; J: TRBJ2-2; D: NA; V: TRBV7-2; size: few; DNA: TGTGCCAGCAGCCCTCCGGACACCGGGGAGCTGTTTTTT; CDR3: CASSPPDTGELFF
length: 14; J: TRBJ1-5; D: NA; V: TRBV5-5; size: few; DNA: TGTGCCAGCAGCTTGGTCGGGGGCGCTGAGCCCCAGCATTTT; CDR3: CASSLVGGAEPQHF
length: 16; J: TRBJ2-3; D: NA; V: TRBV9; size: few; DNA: TGTGCCAGCAGCTTCCGACTCTTACGGGGCACAGATACGCAGTATTTT; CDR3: CASSFRLLRGTDTQYF
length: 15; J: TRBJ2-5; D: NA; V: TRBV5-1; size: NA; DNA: TGCGCCAGCAGCTTGAGTCGGGGGACTTGGGAGACCCAGTACTTC; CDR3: CASSLSRGTWETQYF
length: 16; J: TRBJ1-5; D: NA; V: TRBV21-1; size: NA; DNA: TGTGCCAGCAGCATCCCGAGGTCGGGTGGCAATCAGCCCCAGCATTTT; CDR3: CASSIPRSGGNQPQHF
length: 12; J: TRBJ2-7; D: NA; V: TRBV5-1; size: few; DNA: TGCGCCAGCAGCTTGCACAGGGACGAGCAGTACTTC; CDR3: CASSLHRDEQYF
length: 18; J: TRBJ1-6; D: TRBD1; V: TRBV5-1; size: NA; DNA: TGCGCCAGCAGCTTGTTGGGACAGGGGGCGAGAAGTAATTCACCCCTCCACTTT; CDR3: CASSLLGQGARSNSPLHF
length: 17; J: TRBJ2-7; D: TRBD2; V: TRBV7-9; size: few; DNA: TGTGCCAGCAGCCGCCGGGACTACCCGGGAGGTGACTACGAGCAGTACTTC; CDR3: CASSRRDYPGGDYEQYF
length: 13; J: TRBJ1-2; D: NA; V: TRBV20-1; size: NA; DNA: TGCAGTGAAGCAGTGGGGGGACTGCCGGGCTACACCTTC; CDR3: CSEAVGGLPGYTF
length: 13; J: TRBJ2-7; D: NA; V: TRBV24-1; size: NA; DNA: TGTGCCACCAGTGCCCCCGGACGGGCCCAGCAGTACTTC; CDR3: CATSAPGRAQQYF
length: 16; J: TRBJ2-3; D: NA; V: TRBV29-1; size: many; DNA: TGCAGCGTTGGCTATATCGGGAGAACCATCACAGATACGCAGTATTTT; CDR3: CSVGYIGRTITDTQYF
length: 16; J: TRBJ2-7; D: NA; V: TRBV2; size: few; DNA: TGTGCCAGCAGTGTAGAAGGGGAACTGGCATATTACGAGCAGTACTTC; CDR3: CASSVEGELAYYEQYF
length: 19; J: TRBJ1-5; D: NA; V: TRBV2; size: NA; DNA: TGTGCCTTCAGTTTAACTCTACTGACAGTCATGAATAGCAATCAGCCCCAGCATTTT; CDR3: CAFSLTLLTVMNSNQPQHF
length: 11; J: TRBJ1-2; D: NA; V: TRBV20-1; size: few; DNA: TGCAGTGCCTGGGACGTTTATGGCTACACCTTC; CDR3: CSAWDVYGYTF
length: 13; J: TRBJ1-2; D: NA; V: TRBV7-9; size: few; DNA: TGTGCCAGCAGCTTAGGAAGAGAAGATGGCTACACCTTC; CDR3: CASSLGREDGYTF
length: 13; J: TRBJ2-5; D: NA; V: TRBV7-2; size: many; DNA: TGTGCCAGCAGCTTGTTAGGGGGGGAGACCCAGTACTTC; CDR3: CASSLLGGETQYF
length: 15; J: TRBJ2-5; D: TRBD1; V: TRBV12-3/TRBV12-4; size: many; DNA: TGTGCCACCTCCCCGGACAGGGGGCGCCGGGAGACCCAGTACTTC; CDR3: CATSPDRGRRETQYF
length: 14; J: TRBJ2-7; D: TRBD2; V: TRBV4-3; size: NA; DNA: TGCGCCAGCAGCCCCGGACTAGCGGGAGGGTTTAGGTACTTC; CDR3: CASSPGLAGGFRYF
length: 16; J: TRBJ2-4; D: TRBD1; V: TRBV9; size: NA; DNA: TGTGCCAGCAGCCCAGAGCCGGGACAGGCCCTAAACATTCAGTACTTC; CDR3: CASSPEPGQALNIQYF
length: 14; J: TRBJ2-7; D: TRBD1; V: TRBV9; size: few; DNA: TGTGCCAGCAGCGCCGGGACAGGGACCTACGAGCAGTACTTC; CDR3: CASSAGTGTYEQYF
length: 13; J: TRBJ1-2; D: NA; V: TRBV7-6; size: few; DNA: TGTGCCAGCAGCTTATTAGTCAACTATGGCTACACCTTC; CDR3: CASSLLVNYGYTF
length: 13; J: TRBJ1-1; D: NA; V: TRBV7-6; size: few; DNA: TGTGCCAGCAGCTTCCACTGGAACACTGAAGCTTTCTTT; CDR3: CASSFHWNTEAFF
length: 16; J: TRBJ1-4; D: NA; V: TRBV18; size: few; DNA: TGTGCCAGCTCATCGACCATTGGGACAACTAATGAAAAACTGTTTTTT; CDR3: CASSSTIGTTNEKLFF
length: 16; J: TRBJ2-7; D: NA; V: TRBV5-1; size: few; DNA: TGCGCCAGCAGCTTGGTATCGGGAAGGCCCCTTCGCGAGCAGTACTTC; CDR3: CASSLVSGRPLREQYF
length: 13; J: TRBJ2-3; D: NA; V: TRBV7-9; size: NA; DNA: TGTGCCAGCAGCTTACAGGGATGGGATACGCAGTATTTT; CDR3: CASSLQGWDTQYF
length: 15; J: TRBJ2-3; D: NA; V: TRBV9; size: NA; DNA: TGTGCCAGCAGCGTTCCAGGGGCTGGAGCAGATACGCAGTATTTT; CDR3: CASSVPGAGADTQYF
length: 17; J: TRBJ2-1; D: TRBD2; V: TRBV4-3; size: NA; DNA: TGCGCCAGCAGCCTCACACCGAGACTAGCGGGAATTGGTGAGCAGTTCTTC; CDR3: CASSLTPRLAGIGEQFF
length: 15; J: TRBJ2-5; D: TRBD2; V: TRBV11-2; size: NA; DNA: TGTGCCAGCAGCTTAAACGGGAGGGCTGGGGAGACCCAGTACTTC; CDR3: CASSLNGRAGETQYF
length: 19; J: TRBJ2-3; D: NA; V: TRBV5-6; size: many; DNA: TGTGCCAGCAGCTTCCTGGCCGGGGCGAGATCGGTTAGCACAGATACGCAGTATTTT; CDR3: CASSFLAGARSVSTDTQYF
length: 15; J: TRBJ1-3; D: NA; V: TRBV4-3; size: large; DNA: TGCGCCAGCAGCCAAGATCTCAGCTCTGGAAACACCATATATTTT; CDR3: CASSQDLSSGNTIYF
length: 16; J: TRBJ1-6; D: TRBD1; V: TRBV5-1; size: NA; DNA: TGCGCCAGCAGCTCTCGGGCGGGACAGGCCGGTGGCGAGTTCCACTTT; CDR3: CASSSRAGQAGGEFHF
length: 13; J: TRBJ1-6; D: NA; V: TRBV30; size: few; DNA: TGTGCCTGGAGTGTATTCAGGGCTGCACCCCTCCACTTT; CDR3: CAWSVFRAAPLHF
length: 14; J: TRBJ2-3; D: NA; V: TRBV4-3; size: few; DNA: TGCGCCAGCAGCCAAGATGTCACTTCAGATACGCAGTATTTT; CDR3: CASSQDVTSDTQYF
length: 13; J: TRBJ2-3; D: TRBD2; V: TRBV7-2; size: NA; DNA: TGTGCCAGCAGCCCCCCTAGCGGTGATACGCAGTATTTT; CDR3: CASSPPSGDTQYF